This TCR beta chain is from a study of blood T cell repertoires in COVID-19. Germline lookup yields CDR1 LGHDT and CDR2 YNNKEL (reference sequence). V was clipped by 1 base and J by 7 bases, with 11 bases between them. The CDR3 length is 13 residues. This clone was recorded a few times. Measured with immunoSEQ multiplex PCR; TCRdb has only the in-frame clones, and not every one. The table includes around 100,000 clones, 91% detected once. Source material: peripheral blood. This sequence was found in a man aged 50 to 59 with active COVID-19. V and J are TRBV3-1 (or the pseudogene TRBV3-2) and TRBJ2-7, with D possibly matching TRBD2 (5 bases). The chain's CDR3 is CASSQGGRREQYV. CDR3 in DNA: TGTGCCAGCAGCCAAGGAGGGCGGAGGGAGCAGTACGTC.